This T cell receptor beta chain was identified in a study of a mutant IDH1 vaccine in newly diagnosed glioma. Time point described: baseline, week 1 (first vaccination visit). Treatment described: pre-vaccination baseline after standard-of-care therapy. Trimming pared 6 bases from V and 4 bases from J, leaving 13 bases between. This CDR3 comprises 13 residues. Germline CDR1 reads SGDLS; CDR2 reads YYNGEE. Libraries were prepared by immunoSEQ multiplex PCR; TCRdb keeps only in-frame clonotypes and omits some of them. This table has about 88,000 clones, roughly 80% appearing once. This chain uses TRBV9 with TRBJ2-5; the D is unclear. The TCR was taken from a man in his forties with glioma. Some clones in this sample may be carry-over from other donors' samples. The material was PBMCs, obtained from a glioma patient treated with radiotherapy, temozolomide or both. Here the CDR3 reads CASTYENGETQYF. The CDR3, as DNA: TGTGCCAGCACCTACGAAAACGGAGAGACCCAGTACTTC.